This is a list of T cell receptor beta chains from one sample in a study of cytomegalovirus exposure and HLA in healthy donors. Sequencing was performed with immunoSEQ multiplex PCR; in TCRdb, only in-frame clones are kept and a portion is missing. Here the sample spans 66,000 or so clones, 89% being singletons. The specimen sequenced was PBMCs. The origin of the receptors is a man aged 30-40 years in good health and CMV-seropositive. CDR3s include the opening cysteine and the closing phenylalanine or tryptophan. Each record gives: V gene, CDR3 protein.

>TRBV27
CASSSGTGGHGELFF
>TRBV5-1
CASSLGLQETQYF
>TRBV29-1
CSVGERPTDTQYF
>TRBV15
CATSRDPATGDEKLFF
>TRBV11-2
CASIRTQYSGANVLTF
>TRBV4-3
CASSPGRFRNYEQYF
>TRBV20-1
CSASIYEQYF
>TRBV19
CASSISGRGETQYF
>TRBV6-5
CASSSAEGSYNSPLHF
>TRBV7-9
CASSLGQGYEKLFF
>TRBV19
CASSTTTTGGQETQYF
>TRBV7-9
CASSLRTNGNEQFF
>TRBV6-6
CASSPGRSSGNTIYF
>TRBV6-1
CASIRGLEVDTIYF
>TRBV30
CAWSFRDRVDTEAFF
>TRBV30
CASDRGGRTEAFF
>TRBV7-6
CASSLGRGGQGGNQPQHF
>TRBV28
CASNPDTGAPSSYEQYF
>TRBV15
CATSSDGRDRVNTGELFF
>TRBV23-1
CARTRRDDGNTIYF
>TRBV19
CASSIGGGSYEQYF
>TRBV25-1
CASSGKREGTDTQYF
>TRBV28
CASRRTASGELFF
>TRBV7-6
CASSLAGNTGELFF
>TRBV15
CATSRGEGAGNTIYF
>TRBV29-1
CSALPGLAKDTQYF
>TRBV7-9
CASRKKGPGGNSPLYF
>TRBV19
CASSIASYSNQPQHF